These 3 T cell receptor beta chains came from one sample sequenced in a study of CD8 T cells in ankylosing spondylitis. TCRdb independently ran MiXCR on the 5' RACE reads; one entry per CDR3 protein. The sample has 250,000 to 350,000 distinct CDR3 sequences, 20% to 25% seen once; the top ten hold 3.5%. The sample was blood, either unsorted or a sorted T cell fraction (not recorded which). The source is a female donor with ankylosing spondylitis or in good health (not recorded which).

The table lists this clonotype with a few counts. This chain joins TRBV6-5 and TRBJ1-4; unclear D gene. Germline-derived CDR1 and CDR2 are MNHEY and SVGAGI. The V end was cut by 6 bases, the J end by 7 bases, with 6 bases between. The CDR3 is 11 residues long. CDR3 in amino acids: CASSQGEKLFF. The CDR3 DNA follows: TGTGCCAGCAGCCAAGGTGAAAAACTGTTTTTT.

This clonotype has only a few counts. The chain couples TRBV20-1 to TRBJ2-7; D possibly corresponds to TRBD1 (6 bases). V was pared by 3 bases and J by 8 bases, with 11 bases between. Germline V gene data show CDR1 as DFQATT and CDR2 as SNEGSKA (reference sequence). The CDR3 consists of 11 residues. DNA of the CDR3: TGCAGTGCTAGGAAGGGGGACCAGCAGTACTTC. Translated, it gives CSARKGDQQYF.

This clonotype was detected a few times. The chain links TRBV5-1 to TRBJ1-5; 7 nucleotides align to TRBD1. The J segment lost 7 bases and the V segment lost 1 base, leaving 8 bases of the junction unmatched. The germline gives CDR1 SGHRS, CDR2 YFSETQ. The CDR3 is 15 amino acids. CDR3 nucleotide sequence: TGCGCCAGCAGCTTGACAGGGGAGGGTTGGCAGCCCCAGCATTTT. Its protein is CASSLTGEGWQPQHF.